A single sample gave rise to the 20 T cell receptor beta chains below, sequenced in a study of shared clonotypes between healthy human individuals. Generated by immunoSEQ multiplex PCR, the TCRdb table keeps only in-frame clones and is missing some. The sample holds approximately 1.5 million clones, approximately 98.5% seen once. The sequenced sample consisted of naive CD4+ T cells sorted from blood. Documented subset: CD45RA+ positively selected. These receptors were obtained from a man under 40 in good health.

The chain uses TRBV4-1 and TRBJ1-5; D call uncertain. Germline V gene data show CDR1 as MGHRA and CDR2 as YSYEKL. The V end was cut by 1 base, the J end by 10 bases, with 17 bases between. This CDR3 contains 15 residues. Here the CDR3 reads CASSQVGPRLGPQHF. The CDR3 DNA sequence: TGCGCCAGCAGCCAAGTCGGGCCCCGGTTGGGCCCCCAGCATTTT.

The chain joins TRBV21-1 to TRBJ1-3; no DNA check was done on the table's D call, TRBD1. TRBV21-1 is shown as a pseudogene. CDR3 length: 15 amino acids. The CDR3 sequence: CASSKGPRSGNTIYF. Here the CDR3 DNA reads TGTGCCAGCAGCAAAGGGCCACGCTCTGGAAACACCATATATTTT.

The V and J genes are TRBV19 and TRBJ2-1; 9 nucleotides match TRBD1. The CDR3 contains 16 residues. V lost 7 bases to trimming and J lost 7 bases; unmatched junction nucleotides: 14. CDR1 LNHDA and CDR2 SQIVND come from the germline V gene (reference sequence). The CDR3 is CASTQRHGTGINEQFF. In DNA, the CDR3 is TGTGCCAGTACCCAGAGGCACGGGACAGGGATTAATGAGCAGTTCTTC.

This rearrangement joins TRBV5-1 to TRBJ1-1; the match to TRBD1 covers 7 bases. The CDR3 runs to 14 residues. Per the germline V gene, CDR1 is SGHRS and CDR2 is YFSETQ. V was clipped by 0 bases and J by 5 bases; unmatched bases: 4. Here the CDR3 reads CASSLGPTGTEAFF. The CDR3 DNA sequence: TGCGCCAGCAGCTTGGGTCCGACAGGGACTGAAGCTTTCTTT.

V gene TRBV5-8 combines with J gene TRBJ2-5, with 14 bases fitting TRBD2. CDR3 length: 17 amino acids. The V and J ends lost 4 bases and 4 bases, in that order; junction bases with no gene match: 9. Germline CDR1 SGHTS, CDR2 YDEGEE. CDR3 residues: CASSPGTSGSSGETQYF. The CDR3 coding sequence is TGTGCCAGCAGCCCTGGGACTAGCGGGAGTAGCGGAGAGACCCAGTACTTC. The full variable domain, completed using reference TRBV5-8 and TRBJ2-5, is EAGVTQSPTHLIKTRGQQATLRCSPISGHTSVYWYQQALGLGLQFLLWYDEGEERNRGNFPPRFSGRQFPNYSSELNVNALELEDSALYLCASSPGTSGSSGETQYFGPGTRLLVL.

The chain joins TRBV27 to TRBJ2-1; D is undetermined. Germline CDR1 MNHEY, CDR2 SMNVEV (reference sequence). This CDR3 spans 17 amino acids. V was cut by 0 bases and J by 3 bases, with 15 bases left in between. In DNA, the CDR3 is TGTGCCAGCAGTTTATCCCCGCTAGTCCTCCACTACAATGAGCAGTTCTTC. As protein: CASSLSPLVLHYNEQFF.

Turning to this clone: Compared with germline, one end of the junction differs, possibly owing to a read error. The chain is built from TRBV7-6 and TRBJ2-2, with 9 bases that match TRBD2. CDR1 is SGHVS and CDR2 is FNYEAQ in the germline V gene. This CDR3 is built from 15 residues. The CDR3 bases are TGTGCCAGCAGCATAGCGGGAGAAAGGACCGGGGAGCTGTTTTTT. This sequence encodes CASSIAGERTGELFF.

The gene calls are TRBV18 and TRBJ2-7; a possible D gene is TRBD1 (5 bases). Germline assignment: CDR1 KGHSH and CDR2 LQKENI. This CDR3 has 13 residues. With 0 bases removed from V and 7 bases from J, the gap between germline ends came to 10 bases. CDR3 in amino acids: CASSPPGSGEQYF. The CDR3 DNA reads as TGTGCCAGCTCACCACCTGGTTCAGGGGAGCAGTACTTC.

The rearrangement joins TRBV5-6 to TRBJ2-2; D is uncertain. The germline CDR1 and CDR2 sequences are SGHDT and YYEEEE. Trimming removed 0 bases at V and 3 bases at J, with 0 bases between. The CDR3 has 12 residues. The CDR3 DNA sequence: TGTGCCAGCAGCTTGGACACCGGGGAGCTGTTTTTT. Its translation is CASSLDTGELFF.

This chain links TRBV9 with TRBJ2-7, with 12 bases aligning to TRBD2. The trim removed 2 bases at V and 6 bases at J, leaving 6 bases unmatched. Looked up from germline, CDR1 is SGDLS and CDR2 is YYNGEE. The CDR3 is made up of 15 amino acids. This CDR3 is CASSVGLAGGREQYF. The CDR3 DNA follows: TGTGCCAGCAGCGTCGGGCTAGCGGGAGGGCGCGAGCAGTACTTC. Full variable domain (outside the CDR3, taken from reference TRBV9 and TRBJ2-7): DSGVTQTPKHLITATGQRVTLRCSPRSGDLSVYWYQQSLDQGLQFLIQYYNGEERAKGNILERFSAQQFPDLHSELNLSSLELGDSALYFCASSVGLAGGREQYFGPGTRLTVT.

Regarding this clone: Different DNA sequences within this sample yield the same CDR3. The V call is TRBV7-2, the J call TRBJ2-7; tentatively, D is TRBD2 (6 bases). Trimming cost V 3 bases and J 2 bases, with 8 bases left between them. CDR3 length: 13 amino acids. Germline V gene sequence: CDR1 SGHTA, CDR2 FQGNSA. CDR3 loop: CASSFRGTYEQYF. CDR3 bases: TGTGCCAGCAGCTTCCGCGGGACCTACGAGCAGTACTTC.

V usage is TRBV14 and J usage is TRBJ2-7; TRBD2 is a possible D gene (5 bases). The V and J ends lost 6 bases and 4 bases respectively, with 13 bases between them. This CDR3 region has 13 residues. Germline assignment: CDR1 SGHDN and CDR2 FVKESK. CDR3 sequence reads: CASRLLGEYEQYF. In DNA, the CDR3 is TGTGCCAGCAGACTACTCGGGGAGTACGAGCAGTACTTC.

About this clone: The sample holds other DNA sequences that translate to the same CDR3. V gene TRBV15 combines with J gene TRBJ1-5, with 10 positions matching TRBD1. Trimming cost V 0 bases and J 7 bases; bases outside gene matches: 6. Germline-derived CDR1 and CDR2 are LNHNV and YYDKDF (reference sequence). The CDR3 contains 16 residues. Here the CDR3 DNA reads TGTGCCACCAGCAGAGATCGGGGACAGGGGAGGCAGCCCCAGCATTTT. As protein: CATSRDRGQGRQPQHF.

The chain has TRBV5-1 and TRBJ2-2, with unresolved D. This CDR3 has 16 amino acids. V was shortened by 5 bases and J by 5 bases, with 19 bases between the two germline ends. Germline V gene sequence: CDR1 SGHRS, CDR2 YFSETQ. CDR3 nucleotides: TGCGCCAGCAGATATGACCCGGACGCCCAAACCGGGGAGCTGTTTTTT. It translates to CASRYDPDAQTGELFF.

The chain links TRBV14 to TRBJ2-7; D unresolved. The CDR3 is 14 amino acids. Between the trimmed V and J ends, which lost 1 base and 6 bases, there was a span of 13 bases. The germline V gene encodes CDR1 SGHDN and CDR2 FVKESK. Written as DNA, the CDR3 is TGTGCCAGCAGCCAAGGGAATTACCTTTTCGAGCAGTACTTC. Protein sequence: CASSQGNYLFEQYF.

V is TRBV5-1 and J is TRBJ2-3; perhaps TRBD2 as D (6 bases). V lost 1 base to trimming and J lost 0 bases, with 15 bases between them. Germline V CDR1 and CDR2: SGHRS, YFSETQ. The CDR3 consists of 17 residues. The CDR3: CASSLLAGSASTDTQYF. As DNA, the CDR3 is TGCGCCAGCAGCTTGCTGGCGGGGTCGGCTAGCACAGATACGCAGTATTTT. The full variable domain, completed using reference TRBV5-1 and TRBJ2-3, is KAGVTQTPRYLIKTRGQQVTLSCSPISGHRSVSWYQQTPGQGLQFLFEYFSETQRNKGNFPGRFSGRQFSNSRSEMNVSTLELGDSALYLCASSLLAGSASTDTQYFGPGTRLTVL.

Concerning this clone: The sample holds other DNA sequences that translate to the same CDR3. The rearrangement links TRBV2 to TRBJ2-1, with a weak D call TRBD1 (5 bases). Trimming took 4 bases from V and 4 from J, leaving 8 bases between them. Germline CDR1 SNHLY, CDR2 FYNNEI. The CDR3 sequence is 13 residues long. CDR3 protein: CASSVDSYNEQFF. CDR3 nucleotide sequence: TGTGCCAGCAGTGTCGACAGTTACAATGAGCAGTTCTTC.

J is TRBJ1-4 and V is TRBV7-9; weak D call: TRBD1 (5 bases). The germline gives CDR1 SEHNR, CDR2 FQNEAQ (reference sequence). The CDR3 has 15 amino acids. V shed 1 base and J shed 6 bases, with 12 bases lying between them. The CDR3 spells CASSLERGRDEKLFF. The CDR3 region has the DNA TGTGCCAGCAGCTTAGAGAGGGGAAGGGATGAAAAACTGTTTTTT.

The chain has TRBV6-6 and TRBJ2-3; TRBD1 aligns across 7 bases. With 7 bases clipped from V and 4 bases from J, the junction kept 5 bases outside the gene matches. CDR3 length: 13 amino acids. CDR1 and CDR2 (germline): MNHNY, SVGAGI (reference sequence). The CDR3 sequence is CASTGRGPDTQYF. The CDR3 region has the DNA TGTGCCAGCACCGGAAGGGGGCCAGATACGCAGTATTTT.

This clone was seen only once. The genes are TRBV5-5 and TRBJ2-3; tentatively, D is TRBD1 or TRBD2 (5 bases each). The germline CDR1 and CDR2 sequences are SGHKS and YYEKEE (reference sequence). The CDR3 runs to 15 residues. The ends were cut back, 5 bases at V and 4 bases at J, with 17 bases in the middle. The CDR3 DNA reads TGTGCCAGCAGTACAAACAGAGGGGCATCAGATACGCAGTATTTT. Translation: CASSTNRGASDTQYF.